Here is one T cell receptor beta chain with its context. What it binds is not known. The CDR3 has 14 residues. In germline, CDR1 is MNHNS, CDR2 SASEGT. The ends were cut back, 5 bases at V and 3 bases at J, with 13 bases in the middle. The sample comes from a study of OX40 agonist ivuxolimab in advanced cancers. At the level of the study: In three patients, partial responses were observed, one with hepatocellular carcinoma and two with cutaneous melanoma.

Overall study findings and caveats: Some patients without response likewise showed low normalized clonal expansion.

Produced via immunoSEQ multiplex PCR; TCRdb's table is partial and in-frame only. The profile shows about 77,000 clones, around 85% of them singletons. This receptor was obtained from an adult with an advanced solid tumor such as melanoma, head and neck, liver or kidney cancer. The chain combines TRBV6-1 with TRBJ2-5; D call uncertain. Sequencing was performed on CD4+ or CD8+ T cells sorted from blood, taken in a trial of the OX40 agonist ivuxolimab. The CDR3: CASSSLSVKETQYF. CDR3 in DNA: TGTGCCAGCAGTTCTCTCAGCGTTAAAGAGACCCAGTACTTC.